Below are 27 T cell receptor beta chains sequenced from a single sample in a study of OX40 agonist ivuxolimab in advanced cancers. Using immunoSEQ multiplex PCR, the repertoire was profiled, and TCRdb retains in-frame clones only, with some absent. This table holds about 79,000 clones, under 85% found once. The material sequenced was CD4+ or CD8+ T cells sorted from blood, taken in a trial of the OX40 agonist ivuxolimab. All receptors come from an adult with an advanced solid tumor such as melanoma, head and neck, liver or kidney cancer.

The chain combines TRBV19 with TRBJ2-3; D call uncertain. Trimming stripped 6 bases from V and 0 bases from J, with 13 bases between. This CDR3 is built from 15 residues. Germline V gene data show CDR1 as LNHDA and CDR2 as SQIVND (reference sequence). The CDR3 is CASRPEWGSTDTQYF. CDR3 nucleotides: TGTGCCAGTAGGCCCGAGTGGGGAAGCACAGATACGCAGTATTTT. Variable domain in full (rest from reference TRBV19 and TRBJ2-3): DGGITQSPKYLFRKEGQNVTLSCEQNLNHDAMYWYRQDPGQGLRLIYYSQIVNDFQKGDIAEGYSVSREKKESFPLTVTSAQKNPTAFYLCASRPEWGSTDTQYFGPGTRLTVL.

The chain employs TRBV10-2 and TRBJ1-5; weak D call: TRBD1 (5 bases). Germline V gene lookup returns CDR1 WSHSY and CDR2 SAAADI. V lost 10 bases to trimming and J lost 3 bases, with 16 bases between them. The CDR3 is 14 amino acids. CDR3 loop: CATRGEGYNQPQHF. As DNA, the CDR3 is TGCGCCACCCGGGGGGAGGGATACAATCAGCCCCAGCATTTT.

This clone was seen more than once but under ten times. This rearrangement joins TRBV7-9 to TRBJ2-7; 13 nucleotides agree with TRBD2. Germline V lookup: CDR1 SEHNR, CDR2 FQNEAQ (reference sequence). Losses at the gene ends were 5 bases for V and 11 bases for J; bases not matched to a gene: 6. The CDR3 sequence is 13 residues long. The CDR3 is CASSAGTSGKEYF. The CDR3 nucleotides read TGTGCCAGCAGCGCCGGGACTAGCGGGAAGGAGTACTTC.

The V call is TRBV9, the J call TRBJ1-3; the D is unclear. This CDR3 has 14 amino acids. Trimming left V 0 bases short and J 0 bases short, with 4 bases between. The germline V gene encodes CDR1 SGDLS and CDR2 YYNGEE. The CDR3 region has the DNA TGTGCCAGCAGCGTAGAGGGCTCTGGAAACACCATATATTTT. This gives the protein CASSVEGSGNTIYF.

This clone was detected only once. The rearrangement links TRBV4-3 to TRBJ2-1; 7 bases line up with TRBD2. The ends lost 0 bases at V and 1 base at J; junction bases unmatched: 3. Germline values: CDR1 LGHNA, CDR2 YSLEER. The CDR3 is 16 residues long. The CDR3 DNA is TGCGCCAGCAGCCAAGATGGCGGGAGTTCCTACAATGAGCAGTTCTTC. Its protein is CASSQDGGSSYNEQFF.

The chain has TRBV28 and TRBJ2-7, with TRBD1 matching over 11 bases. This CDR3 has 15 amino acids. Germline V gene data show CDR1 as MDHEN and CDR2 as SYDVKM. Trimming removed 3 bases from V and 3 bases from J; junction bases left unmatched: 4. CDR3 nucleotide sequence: TGTGCCAGCAGTTTTTCGGGACAGGGGGTCTACGAGCAGTACTTC. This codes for CASSFSGQGVYEQYF.

CDR3 sequence reads: CASSYVVGTGTNYGYTF. The CDR3 DNA sequence: TGTGCCAGTAGTTACGTGGTCGGGACAGGGACTAACTATGGCTACACCTTC. V usage is TRBV19 and J usage is TRBJ1-2; 9 nucleotides match TRBD1. There are 17 residues in the CDR3. Trimming cost V 5 bases and J 0 bases; bases outside gene matches: 10. Germline V gene data show CDR1 as LNHDA and CDR2 as SQIVND (reference sequence). Looking up the rest from reference TRBV19 and TRBJ1-2 gives the full variable domain: DGGITQSPKYLFRKEGQNVTLSCEQNLNHDAMYWYRQDPGQGLRLIYYSQIVNDFQKGDIAEGYSVSREKKESFPLTVTSAQKNPTAFYLCASSYVVGTGTNYGYTFGSGTRLTVV.

The CDR3 loop reads CASSLVGGRALGNEQFF. The CDR3 DNA reads as TGTGCCAGCAGCTTAGTGGGCGGGAGGGCCTTGGGCAATGAGCAGTTCTTC. The rearrangement uses TRBV7-8 and TRBJ2-1, with 9 bases aligning to TRBD2. The germline V gene encodes CDR1 SGHVS and CDR2 FQNEAQ. This CDR3 region has 17 residues. V was clipped by 1 base and J by 6 bases; unmatched bases: 10.

CDR3 sequence: CASRGTGTDTQYF. In DNA form, the CDR3 reads TGTGCCAGCAGGGGGACAGGGACAGATACGCAGTATTTT. The chain uses TRBV6-5 and TRBJ2-3; 9 nucleotides line up with TRBD1. Germline CDR1 is MNHEY and CDR2 is SVGAGI. V shed 6 bases and J 3 bases; nucleotides not matched to a gene: 1. CDR3 length: 13 amino acids.

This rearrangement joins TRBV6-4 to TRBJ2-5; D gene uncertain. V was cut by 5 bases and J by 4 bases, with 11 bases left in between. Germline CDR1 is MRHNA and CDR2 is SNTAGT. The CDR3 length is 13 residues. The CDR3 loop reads CASSRSWGETQYF. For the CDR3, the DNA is TGTGCCAGCAGTCGCTCATGGGGAGAGACCCAGTACTTC.

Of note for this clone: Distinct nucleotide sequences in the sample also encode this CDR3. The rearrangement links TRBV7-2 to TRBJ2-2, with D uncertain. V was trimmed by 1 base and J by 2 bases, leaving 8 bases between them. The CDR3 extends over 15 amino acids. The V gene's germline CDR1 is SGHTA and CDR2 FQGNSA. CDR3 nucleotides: TGTGCCAGCAGCTTAGATGGAGTCAACACCGGGGAGCTGTTTTTT. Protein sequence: CASSLDGVNTGELFF.

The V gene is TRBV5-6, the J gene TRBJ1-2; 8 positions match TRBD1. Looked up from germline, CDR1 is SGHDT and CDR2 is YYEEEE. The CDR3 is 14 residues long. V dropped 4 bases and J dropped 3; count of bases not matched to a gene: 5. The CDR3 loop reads CASSLDRGDYGYTF. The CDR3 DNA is TGTGCCAGCAGCCTCGACAGGGGCGACTATGGCTACACCTTC.

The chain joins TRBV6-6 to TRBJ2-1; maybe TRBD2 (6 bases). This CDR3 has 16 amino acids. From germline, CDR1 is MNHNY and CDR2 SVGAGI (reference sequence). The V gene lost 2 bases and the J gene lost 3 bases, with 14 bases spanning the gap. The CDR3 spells CASSYLLAGGYNEQFF. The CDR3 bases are TGTGCCAGCAGTTACCTACTAGCCGGGGGCTACAATGAGCAGTTCTTC.

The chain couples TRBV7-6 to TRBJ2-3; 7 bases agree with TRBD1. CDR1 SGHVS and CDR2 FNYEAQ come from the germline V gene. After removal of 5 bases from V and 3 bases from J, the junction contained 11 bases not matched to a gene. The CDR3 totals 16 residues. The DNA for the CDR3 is TGTGCCAGCAGCCTTAGAGCCCGGGACAGAACAGATACGCAGTATTTT. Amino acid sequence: CASSLRARDRTDTQYF.

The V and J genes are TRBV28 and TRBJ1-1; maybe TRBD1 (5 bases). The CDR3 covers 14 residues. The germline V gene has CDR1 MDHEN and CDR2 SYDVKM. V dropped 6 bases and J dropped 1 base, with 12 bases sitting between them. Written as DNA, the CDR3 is TGTGCCAGCAGGAGGTGGGGCGGGAACACTGAAGCTTTCTTT. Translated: CASRRWGGNTEAFF.

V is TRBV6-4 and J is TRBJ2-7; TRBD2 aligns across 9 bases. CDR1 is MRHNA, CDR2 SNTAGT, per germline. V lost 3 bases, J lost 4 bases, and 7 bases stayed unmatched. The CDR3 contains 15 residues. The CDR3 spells CASSEWAGGPYEQYF. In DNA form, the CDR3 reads TGTGCCAGCAGTGAATGGGCGGGAGGGCCATACGAGCAGTACTTC.

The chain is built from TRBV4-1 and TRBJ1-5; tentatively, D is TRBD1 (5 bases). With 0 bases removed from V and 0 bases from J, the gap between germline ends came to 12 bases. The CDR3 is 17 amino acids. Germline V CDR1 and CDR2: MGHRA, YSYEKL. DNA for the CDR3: TGCGCCAGCAGCCAAGACGGGGGGGAATATAGCAATCAGCCCCAGCATTTT. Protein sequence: CASSQDGGEYSNQPQHF.

In DNA, the CDR3 is TGTGCCAGCAGTTTAGGTAGCGGCACAGATACGCAGTATTTT. It specifies CASSLGSGTDTQYF. This chain uses TRBV6-5 with TRBJ2-3; the D gene is possibly TRBD2 (5 bases). The CDR3 spans 14 residues. The germline V gene has CDR1 MNHEY and CDR2 SVGAGI. V was clipped by 4 bases and J by 1 base, with 9 bases between them.

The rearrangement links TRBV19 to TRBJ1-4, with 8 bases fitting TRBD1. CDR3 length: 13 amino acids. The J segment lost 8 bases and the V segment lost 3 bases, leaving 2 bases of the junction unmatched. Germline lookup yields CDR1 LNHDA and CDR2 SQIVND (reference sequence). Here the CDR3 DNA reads TGTGCCAGTAGTATCAGGGGGCGCGAAAAACTGTTTTTT. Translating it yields CASSIRGREKLFF. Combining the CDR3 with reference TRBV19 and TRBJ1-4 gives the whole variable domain DGGITQSPKYLFRKEGQNVTLSCEQNLNHDAMYWYRQDPGQGLRLIYYSQIVNDFQKGDIAEGYSVSREKKESFPLTVTSAQKNPTAFYLCASSIRGREKLFFGSGTQLSVL.

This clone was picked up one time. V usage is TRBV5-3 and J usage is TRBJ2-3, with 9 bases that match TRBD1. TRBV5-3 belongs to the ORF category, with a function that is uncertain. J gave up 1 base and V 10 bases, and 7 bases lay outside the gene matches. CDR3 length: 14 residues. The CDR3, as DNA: TGTGCCCCACAGGGGGCCCAGCGCACAGATACGCAGTATTTT. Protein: CAPQGAQRTDTQYF.

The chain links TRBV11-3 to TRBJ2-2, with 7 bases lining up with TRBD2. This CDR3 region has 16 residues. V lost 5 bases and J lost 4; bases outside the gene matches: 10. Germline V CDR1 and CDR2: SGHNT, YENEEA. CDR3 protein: CASSGLLTSSTGELFF. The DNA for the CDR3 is TGTGCCAGCAGCGGACTGTTGACTAGCAGCACCGGGGAGCTGTTTTTT.

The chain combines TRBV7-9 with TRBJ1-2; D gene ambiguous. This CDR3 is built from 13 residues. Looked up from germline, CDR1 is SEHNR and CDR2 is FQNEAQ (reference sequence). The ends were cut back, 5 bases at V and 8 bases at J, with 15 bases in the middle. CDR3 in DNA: TGTGCCAGCAGCCTCGCGACCCCGGGAGGCTACACCTTC. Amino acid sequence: CASSLATPGGYTF.

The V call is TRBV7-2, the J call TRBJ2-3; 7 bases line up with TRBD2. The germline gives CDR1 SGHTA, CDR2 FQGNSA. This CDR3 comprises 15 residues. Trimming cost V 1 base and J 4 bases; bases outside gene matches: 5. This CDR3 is CASSLVAGVSDTQYF. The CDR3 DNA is TGTGCCAGCAGCTTAGTGGCGGGAGTGTCAGATACGCAGTATTTT.

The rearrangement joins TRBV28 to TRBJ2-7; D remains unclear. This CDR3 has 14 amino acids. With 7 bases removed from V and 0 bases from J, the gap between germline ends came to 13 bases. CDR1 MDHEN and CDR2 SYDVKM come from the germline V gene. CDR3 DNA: TGTGCCAGCATTCCGGCAGGTACCTCCTACGAGCAGTACTTC. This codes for CASIPAGTSYEQYF.

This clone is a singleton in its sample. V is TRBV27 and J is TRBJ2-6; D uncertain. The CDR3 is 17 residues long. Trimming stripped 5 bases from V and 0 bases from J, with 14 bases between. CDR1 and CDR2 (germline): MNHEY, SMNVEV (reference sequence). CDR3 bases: TGTGCCAGCAGTCCCCTGAGACTTAGCTCTGGGGCCAACGTCCTGACTTTC. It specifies CASSPLRLSSGANVLTF. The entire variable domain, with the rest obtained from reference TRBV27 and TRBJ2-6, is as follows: EAQVTQNPRYLITVTGKKLTVTCSQNMNHEYMSWYRQDPGLGLRQIYYSMNVEVTDKGDVPEGYKVSRKEKRNFPLILESPSPNQTSLYFCASSPLRLSSGANVLTFGAGSRLTVL.

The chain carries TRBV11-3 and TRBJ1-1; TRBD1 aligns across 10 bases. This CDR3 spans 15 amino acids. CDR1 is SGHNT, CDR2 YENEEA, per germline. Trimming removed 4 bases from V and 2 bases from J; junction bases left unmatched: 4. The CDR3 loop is CASSSGQGGNTEAFF. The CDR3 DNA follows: TGTGCCAGCAGCTCAGGACAGGGGGGAAACACTGAAGCTTTCTTT.

CDR3 residues: CASSPRFGTPRAEQYF. The DNA for the CDR3 is TGTGCCAGCAGCCCACGGTTTGGGACCCCCCGCGCCGAGCAGTACTTC. The rearrangement links TRBV7-9 to TRBJ2-7, with D perhaps given as TRBD1 or TRBD2 (5 bases each). The germline gives CDR1 SEHNR, CDR2 FQNEAQ (reference sequence). CDR3 length: 16 amino acids. V was clipped by 5 bases and J by 6 bases, with 23 bases between them.